The 13 T cell receptor beta chains given below trace back to one sample, sequenced in a study of neurological immune-mediated disorders. TCRdb analysed the 5' RACE reads with MiXCR anew, one entry per CDR3 protein. The sample consists of tens of thousands of distinct CDR3 sequences, less than 5.5% of them appearing once. The sample was PBMCs. Receptor source: a woman in her thirties with multiple sclerosis.

This clonotype was counted ten times or more. The rearrangement uses TRBV5-1 and TRBJ1-2; D perhaps matches TRBD1 (6 bases). Deletions cut 6 bases from V and 4 bases from J, with 28 bases between. Per the germline V gene, CDR1 is SGHRS and CDR2 is YFSETQ. The CDR3 runs to 18 residues. For the CDR3, the DNA is TGCGCCAGCATTACGGAAGGATTTGGGGGGCTTTCTGTCTATGGCTACACCTTC. Translation gives CASITEGFGGLSVYGYTF.

The V call is TRBV12-3 or TRBV12-4, the J call TRBJ1-4; D remains ambiguous. The CDR3 consists of 12 residues. V was shortened by 3 bases and J by 12 bases, with 11 bases between the two germline ends. Written as DNA, the CDR3 is TGTGCCAGCAGTTTCGCCACCGCGGAACTGTTTTTT. This gives the protein CASSFATAELFF.

This clonotype has at least ten counts. The chain has TRBV12-3 or TRBV12-4 and TRBJ1-1; the D gene is possibly TRBD1 (5 bases). The CDR3 is 14 amino acids. V gave up 5 bases and J gave up 4 bases, with 14 bases separating them. The CDR3 nucleotides are TGTGCCAGCAGTCGGATCTTGGGGGGCACTGAAGCTTTCTTT. Encoded protein: CASSRILGGTEAFF.

This CDR3 is CSATTGVGGETQYF. The CDR3 bases are TGCAGTGCCACAACAGGGGTGGGGGGAGAGACCCAGTACTTC. This sequence joins TRBV20-1 and TRBJ2-5; tentatively, D is TRBD1 (7 bases). Trimming shortened V by 6 bases and J by 4 bases, and 18 bases separated the two germline ends. Germline V lookup: CDR1 DFQATT, CDR2 SNEGSKA (reference sequence). The CDR3 has 14 residues.

At least ten counts were recorded for this clonotype. V and J are TRBV6-4 and TRBJ2-1, with D unclear. Germline CDR1 MRHNA, CDR2 SNTAGT. There are 14 residues in the CDR3. Trimming shortened V by 5 bases and J by 6 bases, and 14 bases separated the two germline ends. DNA for the CDR3: TGTGCCAGCAGTAATGGGCCCGGGTTCAATGAGCAGTTCTTC. Protein: CASSNGPGFNEQFF.

This clonotype has at least ten counts. The chain is built from TRBV25-1 and TRBJ2-3, with D possibly being TRBD1 (6 bases). Trimming took 2 bases from V and 3 from J, leaving 15 bases between them. CDR3 size: 16 residues. CDR1 and CDR2 from the germline V gene are MGHDK and SYGVNS. The CDR3 nucleotides read TGTGCCAGCAGTGAAGGCTGGGGGCGCGGAACAGATACGCAGTATTTT. Amino acids: CASSEGWGRGTDTQYF.

The sample holds many counts of this clonotype. The chain carries TRBV6-6 and TRBJ1-2; a possible D gene is TRBD1 (5 bases). Germline V gene data show CDR1 as MNHNY and CDR2 as SVGAGI (reference sequence). V lost 6 bases and J lost 10, with 15 bases in between. The CDR3 contains 12 residues. The CDR3 loop is CASSPRGYDYTF. The CDR3 DNA is TGTGCCAGCAGCCCCCGGGGGTACGACTACACCTTC.

This clonotype appeared many times. The genes are TRBV20-1 and TRBJ2-7; TRBD1 matches 9 bases. The trim removed 6 bases at V and 0 bases at J, leaving 9 bases unmatched. CDR3 length equals 15 residues. Germline CDR1 is DFQATT and CDR2 is SNEGSKA (reference sequence). CDR3 coding DNA: TGCAGTGCAACTACCGGGACAGGGATCTCCTACGAGCAGTACTTC. Amino acid sequence: CSATTGTGISYEQYF.

This clonotype showed up many times. The chain has TRBV20-1 and TRBJ2-1, with 11 bases matching TRBD2. In germline, CDR1 is DFQATT, CDR2 SNEGSKA (reference sequence). This CDR3 comprises 14 residues. V trimming: 5 bases; J trimming: 12 bases; junction bases outside the gene matches: 12. For the CDR3, the DNA is TGCAGTGCTCGAGTGATAGCGGGAGGGCCTGGGCAGTTCTTC. The encoded protein is CSARVIAGGPGQFF.

In regard to this clonotype: Given a much more abundant clone one base away, this may be a read error. The CDR3: CNASPGTGARETQYF. DNA of the CDR3: TGCAATGCTAGTCCCGGGACAGGGGCGAGGGAGACCCAGTACTTC. The V gene is TRBV20-1, the J gene TRBJ2-5, with TRBD1 matching over 10 bases. CDR3 size: 15 residues. CDR1 is DFQATT and CDR2 is SNEGSKA in the germline V gene (reference sequence).

This clonotype was observed many times. This chain links TRBV5-1 with TRBJ2-5; D may correspond to TRBD1 or TRBD2 (5 bases each). CDR3 length: 13 amino acids. Germline V gives CDR1 SGHRS, CDR2 YFSETQ. Trimming left V 2 bases short and J 3 bases short, with 8 bases between. CDR3 nucleotide sequence: TGCGCCAGCAGCTTCGGGACGAAAGAGACCCAGTACTTC. Protein product: CASSFGTKETQYF.

This clonotype has ten or more counts. This sequence joins TRBV5-1 and TRBJ2-1, with 8 bases that match TRBD1. The CDR3 contains 16 residues. Germline V CDR1 and CDR2: SGHRS, YFSETQ. J was trimmed by 3 bases and V by 0 bases; bases with no gene match: 5. This chain's CDR3 is CASSLGQGIVYNEQFF. In DNA, the CDR3 is TGCGCCAGCAGCTTGGGACAGGGGATTGTCTACAATGAGCAGTTCTTC.

This clonotype was seen at least ten times. J is TRBJ2-5 and V is TRBV20-1, with 7 bases lining up with TRBD1. Germline V lookup: CDR1 DFQATT, CDR2 SNEGSKA (reference sequence). This CDR3 contains 13 residues. After removal of 6 bases from V and 4 bases from J, the junction contained 8 bases not matched to a gene. CDR3 sequence (DNA): TGCAGTGCAAGGACAGGCTCAATAGAGACCCAGTACTTC. Amino acid sequence: CSARTGSIETQYF.